This TCR beta chain appears in the sequencing data of a study of blood T cell repertoires in COVID-19. CDR3 length: 16 amino acids. CDR1 and CDR2 (germline): SGHAT, FQDESV (reference sequence). Trimming stripped 3 bases from V and 0 bases from J, with 14 bases between. As originally analysed: Reference gene primer amplification gave nucleated cell count estimates. Repertoires were generated with immunoSEQ multiplex PCR, while TCRdb's copy carries only in-frame clones and drops some. V and J calls and clone size are copied from that table; D and trimming were computed from the DNA. Of 90,000 to 150,000 clones in the sample, roughly three quarters were seen once.

The rearrangement links TRBV11-1 to TRBJ1-1; D is uncertain. The source is a woman of 80 years or more with acute or convalescent COVID-19. Sequenced input: peripheral blood. For the CDR3, the DNA is TGTGCCAGCAGCTTTCGGTTACCCCATTTGAACACTGAAGCTTTCTTT. This codes for CASSFRLPHLNTEAFF.